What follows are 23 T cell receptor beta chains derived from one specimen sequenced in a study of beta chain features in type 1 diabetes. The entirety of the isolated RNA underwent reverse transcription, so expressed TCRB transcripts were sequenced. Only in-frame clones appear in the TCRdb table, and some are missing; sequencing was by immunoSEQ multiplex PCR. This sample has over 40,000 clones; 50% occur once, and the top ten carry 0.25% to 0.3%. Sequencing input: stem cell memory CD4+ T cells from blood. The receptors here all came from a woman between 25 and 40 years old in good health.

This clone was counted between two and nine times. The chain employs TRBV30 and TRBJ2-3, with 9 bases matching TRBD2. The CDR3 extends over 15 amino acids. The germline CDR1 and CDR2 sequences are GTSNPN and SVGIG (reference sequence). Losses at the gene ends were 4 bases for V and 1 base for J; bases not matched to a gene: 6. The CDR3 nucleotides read TGTGCCTGGATGATAGCGGGAGTCGGCACAGATACGCAGTATTTT. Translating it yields CAWMIAGVGTDTQYF.

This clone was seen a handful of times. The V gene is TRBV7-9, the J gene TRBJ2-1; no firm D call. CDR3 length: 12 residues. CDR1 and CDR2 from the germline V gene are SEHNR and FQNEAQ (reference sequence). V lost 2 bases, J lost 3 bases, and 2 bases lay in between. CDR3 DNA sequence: TGTGCCAGCAGCTTACTCTACAATGAGCAGTTCTTC. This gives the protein CASSLLYNEQFF.

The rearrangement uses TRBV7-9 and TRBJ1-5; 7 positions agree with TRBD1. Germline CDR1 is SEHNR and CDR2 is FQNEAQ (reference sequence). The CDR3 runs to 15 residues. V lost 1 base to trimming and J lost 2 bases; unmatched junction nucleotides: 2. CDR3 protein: CASSLGTGGNQPQHF. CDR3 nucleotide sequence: TGTGCCAGCAGCTTAGGGACAGGTGGCAATCAGCCCCAGCATTTT.

CDR3 protein: CASSSQGAGGPLNEQFF. CDR3 nucleotides: TGTGCCAGCAGTTCCCAAGGAGCGGGAGGGCCCCTCAATGAGCAGTTCTTC. The chain recombines TRBV28 with TRBJ2-1; TRBD2 matches 10 bases. The CDR3 is made up of 17 amino acids. After removal of 4 bases from V and 6 bases from J, the junction contained 12 bases not matched to a gene. The germline V gene encodes CDR1 MDHEN and CDR2 SYDVKM. Drawing the rest from reference TRBV28 and TRBJ2-1, the complete variable domain is DVKVTQSSRYLVKRTGEKVFLECVQDMDHENMFWYRQDPGLGLRLIYFSYDVKMKEKGDIPEGYSVSREKKERFSLILESASTNQTSMYLCASSSQGAGGPLNEQFFGPGTRLTVL.

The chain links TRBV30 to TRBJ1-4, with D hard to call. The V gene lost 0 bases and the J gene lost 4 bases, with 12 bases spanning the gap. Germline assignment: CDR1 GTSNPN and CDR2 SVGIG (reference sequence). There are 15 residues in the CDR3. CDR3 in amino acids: CAWSVSWQNNEKLFF. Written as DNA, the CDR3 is TGTGCCTGGAGTGTATCTTGGCAGAATAATGAAAAACTGTTTTTT.

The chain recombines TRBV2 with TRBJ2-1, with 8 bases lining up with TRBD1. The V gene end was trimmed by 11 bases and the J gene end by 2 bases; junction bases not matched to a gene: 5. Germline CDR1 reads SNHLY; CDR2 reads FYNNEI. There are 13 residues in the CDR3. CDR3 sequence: CASTGVAYNEQFF. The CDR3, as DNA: TGTGCCTCGACAGGGGTCGCCTACAATGAGCAGTTCTTC.

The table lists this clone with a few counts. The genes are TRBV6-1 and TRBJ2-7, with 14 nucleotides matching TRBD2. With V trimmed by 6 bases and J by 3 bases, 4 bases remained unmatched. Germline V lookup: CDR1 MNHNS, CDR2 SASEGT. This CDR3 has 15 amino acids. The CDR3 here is CASSTGLAGDYEQYF. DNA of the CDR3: TGTGCCAGCAGCACGGGACTAGCGGGAGACTACGAGCAGTACTTC.

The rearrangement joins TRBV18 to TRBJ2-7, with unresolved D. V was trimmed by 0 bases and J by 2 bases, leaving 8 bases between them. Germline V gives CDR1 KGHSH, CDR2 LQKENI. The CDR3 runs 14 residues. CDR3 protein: CASSPPTTTYEQYF. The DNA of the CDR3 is TGTGCCAGCTCACCACCGACAACCACCTACGAGCAGTACTTC.

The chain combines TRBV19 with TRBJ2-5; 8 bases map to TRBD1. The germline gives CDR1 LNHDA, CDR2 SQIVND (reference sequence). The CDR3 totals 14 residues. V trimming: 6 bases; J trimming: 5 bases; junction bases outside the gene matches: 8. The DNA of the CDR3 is TGTGCCAGTAGCTCCCAGGGGGCGCGGGAGACCCAGTACTTC. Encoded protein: CASSSQGARETQYF.

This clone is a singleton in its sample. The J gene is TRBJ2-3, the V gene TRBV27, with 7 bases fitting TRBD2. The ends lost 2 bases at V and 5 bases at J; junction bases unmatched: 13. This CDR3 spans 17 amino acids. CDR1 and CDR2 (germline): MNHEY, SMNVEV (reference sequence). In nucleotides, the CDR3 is TGTGCCAGCAGTTTACCCGGGAGGCATAATGGCAAAGATACGCAGTATTTT. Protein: CASSLPGRHNGKDTQYF.

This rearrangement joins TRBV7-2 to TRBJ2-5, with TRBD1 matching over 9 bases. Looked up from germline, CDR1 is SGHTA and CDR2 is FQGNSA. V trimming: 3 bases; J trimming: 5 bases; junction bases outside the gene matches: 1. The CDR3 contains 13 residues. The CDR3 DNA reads TGTGCCAGCAGCTTCGACAGGGGGGAGACCCAGTACTTC. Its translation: CASSFDRGETQYF. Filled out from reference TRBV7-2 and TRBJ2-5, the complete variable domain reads GAGVSQSPSNKVTEKGKDVELRCDPISGHTALYWYRQSLGQGLEFLIYFQGNSAPDKSGLPSDRFSAERTGGSVSTLTIQRTQQEDSAVYLCASSFDRGETQYFGPGTRLLVL.

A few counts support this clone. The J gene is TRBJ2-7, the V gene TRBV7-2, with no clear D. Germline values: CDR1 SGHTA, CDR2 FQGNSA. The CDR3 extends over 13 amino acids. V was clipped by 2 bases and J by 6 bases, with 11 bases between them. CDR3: CASSLTKPGEQYF. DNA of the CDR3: TGTGCCAGCAGCTTAACAAAACCGGGCGAGCAGTACTTC.

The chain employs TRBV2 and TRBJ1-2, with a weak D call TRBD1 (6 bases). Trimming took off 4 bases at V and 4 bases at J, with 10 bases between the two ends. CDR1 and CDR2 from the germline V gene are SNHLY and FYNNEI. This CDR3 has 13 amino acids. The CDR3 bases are TGTGCCAGCAGTGGACAGGCCGGCTATGGCTACACCTTC. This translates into CASSGQAGYGYTF.

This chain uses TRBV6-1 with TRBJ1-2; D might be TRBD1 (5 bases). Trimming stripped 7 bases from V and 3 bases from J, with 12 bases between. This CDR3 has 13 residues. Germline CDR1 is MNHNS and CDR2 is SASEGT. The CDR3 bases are TGTGCCAGCATCCCGACGGGGGACTATGGCTACACCTTC. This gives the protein CASIPTGDYGYTF.

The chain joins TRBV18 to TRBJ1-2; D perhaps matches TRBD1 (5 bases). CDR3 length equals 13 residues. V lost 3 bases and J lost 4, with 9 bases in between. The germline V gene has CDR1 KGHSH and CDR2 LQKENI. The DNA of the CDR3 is TGTGCCAGCTCACCGGGGCCAGCCTATGGCTACACCTTC. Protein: CASSPGPAYGYTF.

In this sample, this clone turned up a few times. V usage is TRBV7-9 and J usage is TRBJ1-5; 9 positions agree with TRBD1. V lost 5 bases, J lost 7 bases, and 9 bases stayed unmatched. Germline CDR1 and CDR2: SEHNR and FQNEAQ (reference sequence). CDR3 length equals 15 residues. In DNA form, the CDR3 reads TGTGCCAGCAGCCAGTCCGGGACAGGGAAACAGCCCCAGCATTTT. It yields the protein CASSQSGTGKQPQHF.

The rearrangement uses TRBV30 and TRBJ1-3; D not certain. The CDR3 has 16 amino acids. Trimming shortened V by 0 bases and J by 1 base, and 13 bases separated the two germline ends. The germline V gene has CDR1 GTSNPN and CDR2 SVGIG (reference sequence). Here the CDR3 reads CAWSVLFRGSGNTIYF. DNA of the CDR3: TGTGCCTGGAGTGTACTATTTCGGGGTTCTGGAAACACCATATATTTT.

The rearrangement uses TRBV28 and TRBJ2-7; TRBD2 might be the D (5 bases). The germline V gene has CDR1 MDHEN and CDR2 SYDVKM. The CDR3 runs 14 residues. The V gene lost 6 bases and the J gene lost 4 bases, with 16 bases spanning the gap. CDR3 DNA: TGTGCCAGCAGGATGACGGGATCTTTTTACGAGCAGTACTTC. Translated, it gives CASRMTGSFYEQYF.

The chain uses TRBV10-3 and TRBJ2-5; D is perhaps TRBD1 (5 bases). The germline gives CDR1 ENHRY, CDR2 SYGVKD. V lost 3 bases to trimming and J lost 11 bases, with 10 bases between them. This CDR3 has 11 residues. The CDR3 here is CAISDLDRQYF. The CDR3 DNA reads TGTGCCATCAGTGACCTCGACAGACAGTACTTC.

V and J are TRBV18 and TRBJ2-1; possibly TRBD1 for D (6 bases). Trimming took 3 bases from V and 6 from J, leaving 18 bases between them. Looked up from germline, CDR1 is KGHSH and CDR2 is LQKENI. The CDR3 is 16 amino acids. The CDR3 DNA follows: TGTGCCAGCTCACCGTCCGGGACAAATCCGCTCAATGAGCAGTTCTTC. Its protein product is CASSPSGTNPLNEQFF.

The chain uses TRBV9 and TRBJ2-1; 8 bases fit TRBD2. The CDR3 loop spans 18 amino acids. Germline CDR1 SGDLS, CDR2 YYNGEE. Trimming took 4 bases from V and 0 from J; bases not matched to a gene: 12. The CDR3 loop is CASSLGIAGYSSYNEQFF. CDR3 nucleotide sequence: TGTGCCAGCAGCCTCGGGATAGCGGGATATAGCTCCTACAATGAGCAGTTCTTC.

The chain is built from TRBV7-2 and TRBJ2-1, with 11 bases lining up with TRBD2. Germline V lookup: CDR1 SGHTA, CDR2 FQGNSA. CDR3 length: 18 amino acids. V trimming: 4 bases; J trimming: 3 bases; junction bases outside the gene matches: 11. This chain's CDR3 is CASSSPGTSGYHYNEQFF. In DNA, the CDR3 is TGTGCCAGCAGCTCTCCCGGGACTAGCGGATATCACTACAATGAGCAGTTCTTC.

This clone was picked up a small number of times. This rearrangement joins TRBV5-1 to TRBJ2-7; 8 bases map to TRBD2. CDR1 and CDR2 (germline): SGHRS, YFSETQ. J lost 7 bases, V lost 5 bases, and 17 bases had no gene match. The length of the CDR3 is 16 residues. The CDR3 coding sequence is TGCGCCAGCAGAAAAAATCTCGGCGCGGGAGGAGGGGAGCAGTACTTC. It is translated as CASRKNLGAGGGEQYF.